This is a list of T cell receptor beta chains from one sample in a study of beta chain features in type 1 diabetes. Generated by immunoSEQ multiplex PCR, the TCRdb table keeps only in-frame clones and is missing some. The sample has 500,000 to 800,000 clones, over 10% seen once. The source material was naive CD4+ T cells from blood. All receptors derive from a man younger than 40 with type 1 diabetes. Both conserved end residues are part of each CDR3. Fields, in order: V gene, J gene, D gene, CDR3 length, clone size, CDR3 DNA, CDR3 protein. D genes are given only for firm matches. Not every row has a clone size; where given, it reads once, few, many or a size class.

>TRBV14|TRBJ2-2|-|15|few
TGTGCCAGCAGCCAAGGAAGCAGGAACACCGGGGAGCTGTTTTTT
CASSQGSRNTGELFF
>TRBV2|TRBJ1-6|-|13|few
TGTGCCAGCAGTGAAGATCCGGATTCACCCCTCCACTTT
CASSEDPDSPLHF
>TRBV27|TRBJ2-5|-|12|-
TGTGCCACCTCCACGAGAGGTGAGACCCAGTACTTC
CATSTRGETQYF
>TRBV6-1|TRBJ2-4|TRBD2|13|-
TGTGCCAGCAGTCGGGGACTAAAAAACATTCAGTACTTC
CASSRGLKNIQYF
>TRBV30|TRBJ2-7|-|11|-
TGTGCCTGGAGTGTACGGTACGAGCAGTACTTC
CAWSVRYEQYF
>TRBV6-5|TRBJ1-3|TRBD1|15|few
TGTGCCAGCAGTTACTCGACAGGGTCTGGAAACACCATATATTTT
CASSYSTGSGNTIYF
>TRBV19|TRBJ1-5|-|13|few
TGTGCCAGTGGGAAGCATGGCAATCAGCCCCAGCATTTT
CASGKHGNQPQHF
>TRBV29-1|TRBJ1-1|-|14|few
TGCAGCGTTGAAGATCCAGGGTTGAACACTGAAGCTTTCTTT
CSVEDPGLNTEAFF
>TRBV15|TRBJ1-4|TRBD1|15|-
TGTGCCACCAGCAAAAACAGGGGGACTAATGAAAAACTGTTTTTT
CATSKNRGTNEKLFF
>TRBV5-6|TRBJ2-5|-|15|-
TGTGCCAGCAGCGTGGGGCTCCGGAGGGAAGAGACCCAGTACTTC
CASSVGLRREETQYF
>TRBV6-5|TRBJ1-2|-|14|few
TGTGCCAGCAGTTACGTTCAGGGACGAGGTGGCTACACCTTC
CASSYVQGRGGYTF
>TRBV30|TRBJ2-7|TRBD1|12|-
TGTGCCCAGGGACAGGGACCCTACGAGCAGTACTTC
CAQGQGPYEQYF
>TRBV15|TRBJ2-5|-|15|-
TGTGCCACCAGCAGAGGGGGCTTGTTGAAAGAGACCCAGTACTTC
CATSRGGLLKETQYF
>TRBV4-2|TRBJ2-5|TRBD2|17|-
TGTGCCAGCAGCCAGGAAACGACTAGCGGGGCCAAAGAGACCCAGTACTTC
CASSQETTSGAKETQYF
>TRBV18|TRBJ2-7|TRBD1|13|-
TGTGCCAGCTCACCCGGGACAGCCTACGAGCAGTACTTC
CASSPGTAYEQYF
>TRBV7-3|TRBJ2-1|-|15|few
TGTGCCAGCAGCCCCGAGAGGGACCAGTACAATGAGCAGTTCTTC
CASSPERDQYNEQFF
>TRBV28|TRBJ2-5|-|14|few
TGTGCCAGCAGTCCCGGGTGGGGGCAAGAGACCCAGTACTTC
CASSPGWGQETQYF
>TRBV11-2|TRBJ2-7|-|14|few
TGTGCCAGCAGCTTAGGTGGGGTTTACTACGAGCAGTACTTC
CASSLGGVYYEQYF
>TRBV12-5|TRBJ1-2|-|14|-
TGTGCCAGTGGTTTGGTACCGGCTTCCTATGGCTACACCTTC
CASGLVPASYGYTF
>TRBV27|TRBJ2-1|TRBD1|16|few
TGTGCCAGCAGTCGACCCGGGACAGGGGGGTCCAATGAGCAGTTCTTC
CASSRPGTGGSNEQFF
>TRBV6-5|TRBJ2-7|-|15|-
TGTGCCAGCAGTTACAGCTGGGGACCGATCTACGAGCAGTACTTC
CASSYSWGPIYEQYF
>TRBV11-2|TRBJ1-2|-|13|-
TGTGCCAGCAGCTTAGCCGGCGGCTATGGCTACACCTTC
CASSLAGGYGYTF
>TRBV20-1|TRBJ2-7|-|11|-
TGCAGTGCTAGTCGTTCCTACGAGCAGTACTTC
CSASRSYEQYF
>TRBV29-1|TRBJ2-7|-|12|-
TGCAGCGTTGGGACAAGCTCCTACGAGCAGTACTTC
CSVGTSSYEQYF
>TRBV30|TRBJ1-6|-|16|few
TGTGCCTGGAAACTCCCCCCAGGGCAGGGCCAGCCACCCCTCCACTTT
CAWKLPPGQGQPPLHF
>TRBV6-1|TRBJ1-2|-|14|-
TGTGCCAGCAGTCCAGGAGGGCGCGACTATGGCTACACCTTC
CASSPGGRDYGYTF
>TRBV25-1|TRBJ1-6|-|12|few
TGTGCCAGCAGTGAGCGGGGTTCACCCCTCCACTTT
CASSERGSPLHF
>TRBV5-4|TRBJ2-7|TRBD1|15|few
TGTGCCAGCAGCTTGGCCCCAGGGGGCTCCTACGAGCAGTACTTC
CASSLAPGGSYEQYF
>TRBV30|TRBJ2-4|-|12|-
TGTGCCTGGTCCGCGGTGGCGCACATTCAGTACTTC
CAWSAVAHIQYF
>TRBV5-6|TRBJ2-1|TRBD1|17|few
TGTGCCAGCAGCGGACCTAGGGACAGAGATTCCTACAATGAGCAGTTCTTC
CASSGPRDRDSYNEQFF
>TRBV28|TRBJ1-6|TRBD1|15|-
TGTGCCAGCAGCCGGCGACAGGGAGGGCATTCACCCCTCCACTTT
CASSRRQGGHSPLHF
>TRBV30|TRBJ1-2|TRBD1|12|few
TGTGCCTGGAGGGAAGGGACAGTAGGCTACACCTTC
CAWREGTVGYTF
>TRBV28|TRBJ1-5|TRBD1|15|once
TGTGCCAGCAGGGGCGGACAGGCTAGCAATCAGCCCCAGCATTTT
CASRGGQASNQPQHF
>TRBV2|TRBJ2-4|-|15|few
TGTGCCAGCAGTGAATTGACACTAGCCAAAAACATTCAGTACTTC
CASSELTLAKNIQYF
>TRBV9|TRBJ2-6|-|15|-
TGTGCCAGCAGCACCGACAGCTCTGGGGCCAACGTCCTGACTTTC
CASSTDSSGANVLTF
>TRBV5-6|TRBJ2-5|-|13|-
TGTGCCAGCAGCCTGACTACCGCACAGACCCAGTACTTC
CASSLTTAQTQYF
>TRBV6-6|TRBJ1-5|-|13|-
TGTGCCAGCAGTTACGGGACGAATCAGCCCCAGCATTTT
CASSYGTNQPQHF
>TRBV7-3|TRBJ2-3|TRBD2|17|few
TGTGCCAGCAGCTTTCGACTAGCGGGGGCCGCCACAGATACGCAGTATTTT
CASSFRLAGAATDTQYF
>TRBV11-2|TRBJ2-1|-|13|-
TGTGCCAGCAGCGGTCTCAGACACAATGAGCAGTTCTTC
CASSGLRHNEQFF
>TRBV7-9|TRBJ2-1|-|16|-
TGTGCCAGCAGCTCTATTGCGGCGACAGTGTACAATGAGCAGTTCTTC
CASSSIAATVYNEQFF
>TRBV19|TRBJ2-3|-|11|few
TGTGCCAGTAGTACCACAGATACGCAGTATTTT
CASSTTDTQYF
>TRBV29-1|TRBJ1-1|-|15|-
TGCAGCGTTGATCACAGACTGTCACAGAACACTGAAGCTTTCTTT
CSVDHRLSQNTEAFF
>TRBV6-6|TRBJ1-2|-|13|few
TGTGCCAGCAGCCCTAGTGTTAACTATGGCTACACCTTC
CASSPSVNYGYTF
>TRBV4-1|TRBJ2-2|-|15|-
TGCGCCAGCAGCTTGACAGACCTAAACACCGGGGAGCTGTTTTTT
CASSLTDLNTGELFF
>TRBV4-2|TRBJ1-5|-|18|-
TGTGCCAGCAGCCAAGAAACCTGGGGGGATTATAGCAATCAGCCCCAGCATTTT
CASSQETWGDYSNQPQHF